This T cell receptor (beta chain) was retrieved from a study of Ad26.COV2.S vaccination and SARS-CoV-2 variants. This clone was picked up a small number of times. Assay: immunoSEQ multiplex PCR; the TCRdb copy retains only in-frame clones and omits some. The sample yields some 340,000 clones, about 82% seen once. Regarding treatment: 19 received Ad26.COV2.S at low or high dose, single or two shots; a few received placebo; per-sample allocation not given. Sampling was done on day 63 after the first vaccine or placebo injection. The length of the CDR3 is 14 residues. Germline lookup yields CDR1 SGHRS and CDR2 YFSETQ. V lost 0 bases to trimming and J lost 4 bases, with 10 bases between them.

The receptor comes from a person aged 18 to 59 who received the Ad26.COV2.S COVID-19 vaccine or a placebo. The sequencing used peripheral blood, collected in a trial of Ad26.COV2.S vaccine versus placebo. This chain uses TRBV5-1 with TRBJ1-1; tentative D call: TRBD1 (5 bases). CDR3 in amino acids: CASSLATGGTEAFF. The CDR3 nucleotides are TGCGCCAGCAGCTTGGCCACGGGGGGCACTGAAGCTTTCTTT.